This entry lists 8 T cell receptor beta chains sequenced from one sample in a study of blood T cell repertoires in COVID-19. The table came from immunoSEQ multiplex PCR; TCRdb's copy has only in-frame clones and leaves some out. The data show some 120,000 clones, with roughly 90% seen just once and about 4.6% held by the top ten. The sequenced sample was peripheral blood. The source is a man aged 60-69 years with COVID-19, enrolled during active disease.

The chain couples TRBV6-1 to TRBJ1-1; 7 bases align to TRBD1. Trimming removed 2 bases from V and 0 bases from J; junction bases left unmatched: 3. Germline assignment: CDR1 MNHNS and CDR2 SASEGT. The CDR3 covers 15 residues. This CDR3 reads CASSETTGVNTEAFF. DNA for the CDR3: TGTGCCAGCAGTGAAACTACAGGGGTGAACACTGAAGCTTTCTTT.

The V call is TRBV28, the J call TRBJ2-2; D not resolved. V was shortened by 5 bases and J by 0 bases, with 7 bases between the two germline ends. The CDR3 sequence is 14 residues long. Germline CDR1 and CDR2: MDHEN and SYDVKM. The CDR3 sequence: CASSLSTNTGELFF. CDR3 coding DNA: TGTGCCAGCAGTCTCTCTACGAACACCGGGGAGCTGTTTTTT.

V and J are TRBV7-2 and TRBJ1-5; 9 bases are shared with TRBD1. Germline V gives CDR1 SGHTA, CDR2 FQGNSA. The CDR3 totals 16 residues. The V gene end was trimmed by 5 bases and the J gene end by 3 bases; junction bases not matched to a gene: 8. In DNA form, the CDR3 reads TGTGCCAGCAGCGCCGAGGGGACAGGGAACAATCAGCCCCAGCATTTT. This encodes CASSAEGTGNNQPQHF.

J is TRBJ2-7 and V is TRBV3-1 (or the pseudogene TRBV3-2), with D maybe TRBD2 (6 bases). Trimming took off 3 bases at V and 2 bases at J, with 14 bases between the two ends. The CDR3 spans 15 residues. Germline loops: CDR1 LGHDT, CDR2 YNNKEL (reference sequence). The CDR3 nucleotides read TGTGCCAGCAGCCAGGCCTATAGCGGCACCTACGAGCAGTACTTC. The encoded protein is CASSQAYSGTYEQYF.

The chain combines TRBV15 with TRBJ1-1; D possibly corresponds to TRBD1 (6 bases). Per the germline V gene, CDR1 is LNHNV and CDR2 is YYDKDF (reference sequence). The CDR3 spans 17 residues. V lost 4 bases to trimming and J lost 3 bases, with 21 bases between them. CDR3 sequence: CATSTTGRGARDTEAFF. CDR3 in DNA: TGTGCCACCAGCACCACCGGGCGGGGGGCGAGGGACACTGAAGCTTTCTTT.

DNA of the CDR3: TGTGCCACCAGCAGAGATCTTACAGATACGCAGTATTTT. Its protein product is CATSRDLTDTQYF. J is TRBJ2-3 and V is TRBV15; D is unclear. Germline V gene sequence: CDR1 LNHNV, CDR2 YYDKDF (reference sequence). CDR3 length equals 13 residues. The germline V and J ends were trimmed by 0 bases and 3 bases, with 4 bases remaining between them. Combining the CDR3 with reference TRBV15 and TRBJ2-3 gives the whole variable domain DAMVIQNPRYQVTQFGKPVTLSCSQTLNHNVMYWYQQKSSQAPKLLFHYYDKDFNNEADTPDNFQSRRPNTSFCFLDIRSPGLGDTAMYLCATSRDLTDTQYFGPGTRLTVL.

The V call is TRBV11-3, the J call TRBJ2-5; 7 positions match TRBD2. The germline CDR1 and CDR2 sequences are SGHNT and YENEEA. V trimming: 3 bases; J trimming: 0 bases; junction bases outside the gene matches: 7. The CDR3 has 16 amino acids. The CDR3 sequence: CASSFLSGPYQETQYF. In DNA, the CDR3 is TGTGCCAGCAGCTTCCTTAGCGGGCCGTACCAAGAGACCCAGTACTTC.

The V gene is TRBV5-1, the J gene TRBJ1-2, with TRBD1 as a possible D gene (6 bases). The germline CDR1 and CDR2 sequences are SGHRS and YFSETQ. This CDR3 is built from 14 residues. The V gene lost 2 bases and the J gene lost 3 bases, with 11 bases spanning the gap. CDR3 protein: CASSFGDKHYGYTF. In DNA form, the CDR3 reads TGCGCCAGCAGCTTTGGGGACAAACACTATGGCTACACCTTC.